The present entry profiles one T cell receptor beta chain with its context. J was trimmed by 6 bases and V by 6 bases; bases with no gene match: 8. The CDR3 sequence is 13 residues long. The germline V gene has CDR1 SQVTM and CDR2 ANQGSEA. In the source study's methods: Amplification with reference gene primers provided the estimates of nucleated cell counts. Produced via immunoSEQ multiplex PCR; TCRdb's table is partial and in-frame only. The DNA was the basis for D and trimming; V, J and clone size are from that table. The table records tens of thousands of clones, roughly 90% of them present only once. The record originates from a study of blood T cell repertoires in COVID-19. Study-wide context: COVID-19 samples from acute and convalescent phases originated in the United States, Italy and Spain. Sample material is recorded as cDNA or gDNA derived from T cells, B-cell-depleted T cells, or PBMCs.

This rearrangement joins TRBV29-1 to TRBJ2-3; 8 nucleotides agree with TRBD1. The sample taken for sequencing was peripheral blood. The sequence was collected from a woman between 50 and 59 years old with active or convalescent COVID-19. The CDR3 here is CSVPTGAGDTQYF. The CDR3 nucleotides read TGCAGCGTCCCGACAGGGGCCGGGGATACGCAGTATTTT.